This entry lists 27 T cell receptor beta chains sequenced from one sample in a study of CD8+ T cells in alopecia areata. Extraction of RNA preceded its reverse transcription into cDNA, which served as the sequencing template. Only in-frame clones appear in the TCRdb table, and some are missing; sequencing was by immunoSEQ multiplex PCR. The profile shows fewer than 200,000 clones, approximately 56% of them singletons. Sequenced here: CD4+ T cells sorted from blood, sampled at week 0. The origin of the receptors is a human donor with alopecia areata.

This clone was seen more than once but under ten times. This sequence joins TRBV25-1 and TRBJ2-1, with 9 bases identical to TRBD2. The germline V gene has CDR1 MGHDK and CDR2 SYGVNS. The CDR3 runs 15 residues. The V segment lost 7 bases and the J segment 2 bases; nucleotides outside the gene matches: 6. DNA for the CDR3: TGTGCCAGCACTTCCGCGGGGGGGCCCTACAATGAGCAGTTCTTC. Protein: CASTSAGGPYNEQFF.

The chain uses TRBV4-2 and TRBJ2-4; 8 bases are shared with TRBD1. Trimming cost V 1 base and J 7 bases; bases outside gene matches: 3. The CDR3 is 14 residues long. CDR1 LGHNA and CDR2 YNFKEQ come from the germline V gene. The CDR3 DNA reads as TGTGCCAGCAGCCAAGGCAGGGGGCTGAACATTCAGTACTTC. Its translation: CASSQGRGLNIQYF.

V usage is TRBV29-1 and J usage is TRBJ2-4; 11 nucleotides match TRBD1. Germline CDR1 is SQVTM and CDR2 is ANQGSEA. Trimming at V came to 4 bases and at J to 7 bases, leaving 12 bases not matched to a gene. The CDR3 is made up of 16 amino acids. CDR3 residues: CSVAKRPGQGDNIQYF. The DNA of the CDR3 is TGCAGCGTTGCAAAAAGACCGGGACAGGGGGATAACATTCAGTACTTC.

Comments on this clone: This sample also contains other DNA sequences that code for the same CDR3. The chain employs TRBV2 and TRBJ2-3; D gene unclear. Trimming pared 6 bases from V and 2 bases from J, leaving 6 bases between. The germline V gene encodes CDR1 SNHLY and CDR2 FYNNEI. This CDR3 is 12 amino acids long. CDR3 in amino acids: CASRSDTDTQYF. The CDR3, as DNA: TGTGCCAGCAGGAGCGACACAGATACGCAGTATTTT.

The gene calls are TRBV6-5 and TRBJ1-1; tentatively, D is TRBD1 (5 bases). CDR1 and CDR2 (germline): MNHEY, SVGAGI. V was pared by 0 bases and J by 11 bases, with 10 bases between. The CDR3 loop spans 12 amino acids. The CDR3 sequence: CASSYSGARAFF. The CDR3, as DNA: TGTGCCAGCAGTTACTCCGGGGCAAGGGCTTTCTTT.

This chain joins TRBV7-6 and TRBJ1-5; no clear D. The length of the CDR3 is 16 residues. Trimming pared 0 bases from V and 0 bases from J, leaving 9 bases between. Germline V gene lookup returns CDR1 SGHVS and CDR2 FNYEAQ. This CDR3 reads CASSLAIGDSNQPQHF. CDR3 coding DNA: TGTGCCAGCAGCTTAGCGATCGGGGATAGCAATCAGCCCCAGCATTTT.

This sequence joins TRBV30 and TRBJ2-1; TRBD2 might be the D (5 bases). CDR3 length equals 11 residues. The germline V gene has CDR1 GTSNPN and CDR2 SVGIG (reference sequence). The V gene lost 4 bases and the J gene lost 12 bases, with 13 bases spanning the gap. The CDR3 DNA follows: TGTGCCTGGACACTTCTTGGAGGGCAGTTCTTC. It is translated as CAWTLLGGQFF.

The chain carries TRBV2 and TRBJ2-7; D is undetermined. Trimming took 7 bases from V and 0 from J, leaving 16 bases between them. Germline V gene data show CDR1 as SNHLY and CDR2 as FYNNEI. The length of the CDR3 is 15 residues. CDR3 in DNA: TGTGCCAGCACCCCCGGTCCGGACGGCTCCTACGAGCAGTACTTC. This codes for CASTPGPDGSYEQYF. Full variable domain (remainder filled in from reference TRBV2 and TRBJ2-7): EPEVTQTPSHQVTQMGQEVILRCVPISNHLYFYWYRQILGQKVEFLVSFYNNEISEKSEIFDDQFSVERPDGSNFTLKIRSTKLEDSAMYFCASTPGPDGSYEQYFGPGTRLTVT.

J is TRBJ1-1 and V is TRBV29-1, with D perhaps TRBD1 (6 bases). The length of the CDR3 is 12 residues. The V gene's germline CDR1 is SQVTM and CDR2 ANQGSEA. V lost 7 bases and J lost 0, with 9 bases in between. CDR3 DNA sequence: TGCAGCGGCGGGGGCATGAACACTGAAGCTTTCTTT. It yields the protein CSGGGMNTEAFF.

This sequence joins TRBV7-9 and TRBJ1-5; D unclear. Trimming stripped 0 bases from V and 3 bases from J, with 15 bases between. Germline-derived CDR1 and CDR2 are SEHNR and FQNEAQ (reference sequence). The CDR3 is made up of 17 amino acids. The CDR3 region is CASSLASNSLPNQPQHF. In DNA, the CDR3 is TGTGCCAGCAGCTTAGCGAGCAACAGTTTACCCAATCAGCCCCAGCATTTT.

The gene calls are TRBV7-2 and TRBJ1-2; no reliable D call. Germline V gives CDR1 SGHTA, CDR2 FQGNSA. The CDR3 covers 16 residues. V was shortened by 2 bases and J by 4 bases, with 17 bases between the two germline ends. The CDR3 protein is CASSLSPTRRIYGYTF. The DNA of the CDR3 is TGTGCCAGCAGCTTATCCCCGACCAGGAGAATCTATGGCTACACCTTC.

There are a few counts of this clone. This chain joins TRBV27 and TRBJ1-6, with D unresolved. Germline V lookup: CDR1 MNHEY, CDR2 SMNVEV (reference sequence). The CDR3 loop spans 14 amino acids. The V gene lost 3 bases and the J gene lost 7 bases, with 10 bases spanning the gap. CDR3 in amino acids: CASSFVQTNSPLHF. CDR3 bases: TGTGCCAGCAGTTTTGTACAGACAAATTCACCCCTCCACTTT.

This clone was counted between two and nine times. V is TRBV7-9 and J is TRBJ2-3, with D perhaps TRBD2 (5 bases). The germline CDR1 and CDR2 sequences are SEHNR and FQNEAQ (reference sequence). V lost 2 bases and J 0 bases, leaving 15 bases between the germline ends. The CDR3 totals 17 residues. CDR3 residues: CASSLIVWGDSTDTQYF. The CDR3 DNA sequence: TGTGCCAGCAGCTTAATCGTGTGGGGAGACAGCACAGATACGCAGTATTTT.

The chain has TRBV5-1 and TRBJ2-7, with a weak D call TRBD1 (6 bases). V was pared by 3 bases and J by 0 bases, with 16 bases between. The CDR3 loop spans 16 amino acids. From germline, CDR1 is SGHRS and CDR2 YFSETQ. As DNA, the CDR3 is TGCGCCAGCAGCTCGGGTACAGGGCCTTTCTCCTACGAGCAGTACTTC. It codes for CASSSGTGPFSYEQYF.

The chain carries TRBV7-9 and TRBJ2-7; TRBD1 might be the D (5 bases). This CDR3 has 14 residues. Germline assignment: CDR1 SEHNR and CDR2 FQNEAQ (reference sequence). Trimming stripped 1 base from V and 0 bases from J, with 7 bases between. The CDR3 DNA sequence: TGTGCCAGCAGCTTAGACAGGCTCTCCTACGAGCAGTACTTC. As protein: CASSLDRLSYEQYF.

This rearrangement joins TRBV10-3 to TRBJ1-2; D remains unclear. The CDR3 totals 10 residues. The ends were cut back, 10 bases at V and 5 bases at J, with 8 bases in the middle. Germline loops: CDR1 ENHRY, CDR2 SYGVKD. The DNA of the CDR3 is TGTGCCACGAGCGAGTATGGCTACACCTTC. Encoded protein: CATSEYGYTF.

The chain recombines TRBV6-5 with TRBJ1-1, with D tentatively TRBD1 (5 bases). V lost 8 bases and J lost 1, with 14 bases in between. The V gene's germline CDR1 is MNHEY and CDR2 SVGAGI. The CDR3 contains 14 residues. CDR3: CASRGKNENTEAFF. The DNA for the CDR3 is TGTGCCAGCCGGGGCAAGAATGAGAACACTGAAGCTTTCTTT.

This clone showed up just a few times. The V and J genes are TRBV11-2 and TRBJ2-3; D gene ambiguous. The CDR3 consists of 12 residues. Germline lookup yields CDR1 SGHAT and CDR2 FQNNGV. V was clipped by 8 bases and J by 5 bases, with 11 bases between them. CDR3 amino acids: CASLNFGDTQYF. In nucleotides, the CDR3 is TGTGCCAGCTTGAACTTCGGAGATACGCAGTATTTT.

CDR3 nucleotide sequence: TGTGCCAGCAGCACACCCTCGGGGGGAGGCTACGAGCAGTACTTC. It specifies CASSTPSGGGYEQYF. The rearrangement joins TRBV7-9 to TRBJ2-7; 7 nucleotides match TRBD2. There are 15 residues in the CDR3. V lost 5 bases, J lost 3 bases, and 10 bases stayed unmatched. In germline, CDR1 is SEHNR, CDR2 FQNEAQ (reference sequence).

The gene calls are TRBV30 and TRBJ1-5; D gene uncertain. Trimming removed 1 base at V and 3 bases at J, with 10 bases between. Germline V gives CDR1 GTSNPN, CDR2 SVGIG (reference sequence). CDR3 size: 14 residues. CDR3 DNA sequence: TGTGCCTGGAGTGGCCAGAGCCTCAATCAGCCCCAGCATTTT. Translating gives CAWSGQSLNQPQHF.

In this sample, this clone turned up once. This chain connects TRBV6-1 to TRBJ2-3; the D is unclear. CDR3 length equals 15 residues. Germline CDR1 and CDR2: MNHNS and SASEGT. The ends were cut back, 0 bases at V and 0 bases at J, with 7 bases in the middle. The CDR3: CASSEAGSSTDTQYF. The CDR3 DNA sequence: TGTGCCAGCAGTGAAGCGGGATCTAGCACAGATACGCAGTATTTT.

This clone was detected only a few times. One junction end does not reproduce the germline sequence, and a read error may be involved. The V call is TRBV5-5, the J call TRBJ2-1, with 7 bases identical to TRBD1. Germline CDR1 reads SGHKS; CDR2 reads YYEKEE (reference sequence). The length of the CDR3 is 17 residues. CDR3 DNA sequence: TGCGCCAGCAGCCAAGGACAGGCATTTAGCTCCTACAATGAGCAGTTCTTC. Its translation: CASSQGQAFSSYNEQFF.

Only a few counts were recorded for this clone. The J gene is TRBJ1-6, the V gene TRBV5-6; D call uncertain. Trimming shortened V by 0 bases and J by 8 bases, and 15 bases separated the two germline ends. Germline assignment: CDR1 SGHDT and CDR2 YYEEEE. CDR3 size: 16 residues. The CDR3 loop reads CASSLAGFVFHSPLHF. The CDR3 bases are TGTGCCAGCAGCTTGGCCGGGTTCGTCTTTCATTCACCCCTCCACTTT.

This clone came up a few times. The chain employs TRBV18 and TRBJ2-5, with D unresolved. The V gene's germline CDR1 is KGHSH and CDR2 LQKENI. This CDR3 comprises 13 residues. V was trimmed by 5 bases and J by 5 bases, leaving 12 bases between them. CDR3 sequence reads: CASSFLPEETQYF. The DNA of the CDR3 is TGTGCCAGCTCATTCCTTCCTGAGGAGACCCAGTACTTC.

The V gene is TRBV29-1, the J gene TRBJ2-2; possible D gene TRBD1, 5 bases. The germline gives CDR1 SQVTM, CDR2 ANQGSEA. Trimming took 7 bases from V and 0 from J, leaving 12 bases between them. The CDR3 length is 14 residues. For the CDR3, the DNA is TGCAGCGCCATGGACATACCGAACACCGGGGAGCTGTTTTTT. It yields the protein CSAMDIPNTGELFF.

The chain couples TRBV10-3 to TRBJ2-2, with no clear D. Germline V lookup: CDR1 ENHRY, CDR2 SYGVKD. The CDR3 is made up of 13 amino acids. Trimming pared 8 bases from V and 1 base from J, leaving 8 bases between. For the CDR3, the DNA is TGTGCCATCGGGGAAGAGAACACCGGGGAGCTGTTTTTT. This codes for CAIGEENTGELFF.

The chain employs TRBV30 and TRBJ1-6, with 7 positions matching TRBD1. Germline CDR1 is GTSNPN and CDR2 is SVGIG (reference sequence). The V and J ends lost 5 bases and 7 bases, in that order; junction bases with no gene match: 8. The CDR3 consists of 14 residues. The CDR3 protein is CAWVRQGGNSPLHF. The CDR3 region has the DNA TGTGCCTGGGTCAGACAGGGTGGGAATTCACCCCTCCACTTT.